Below, one TCR beta chain is given with its context. Antigen specificity is unknown. These data are taken from a study of graft-versus-host responses after intestinal transplantation. Overall study context: Following induction with anti-thymocyte globulin, all recipients were given tacrolimus and steroids for two to three years. Study-level results: Patients with graft-donor T cell macrochimerism had high graft-versus-host to host-versus-graft clonal ratios in allografts.

Profiling relied on immunoSEQ multiplex PCR, and the TCRdb table lists in-frame clones only, not all of them. The data hold about 90,000 clones, with 90% to 95% observed a single time. This CDR3 has 13 residues. Germline V gene sequence: CDR1 SGDLS, CDR2 YYNGEE. Trimming took off 0 bases at V and 8 bases at J, with 11 bases between the two ends. The clonotype was recovered from a human donor who received an intestinal transplant. This chain joins TRBV9 and TRBJ1-2; D is undetermined. The source was unstimulated CD8+ T cells sorted from spleen or lymph node cells, collected before intestinal transplant. The CDR3 region is CASSVGLLVGYTF. CDR3 bases: TGTGCCAGCAGCGTAGGGCTCCTAGTCGGCTACACCTTC.